The clone carrying this T cell receptor beta chain occurred a few times. Its matching antigen is unknown. The data originate from a study of OX40 agonist ivuxolimab in advanced cancers. The overall study: Averaging 60 years in age, with a range of about 23 to 85, the cohort was about 83% male.

The study, taken as a whole, reports: At 0.1 to 3.0 mg/kg, CD4+ and CD8+ blood T cells expanded clonally by week 6. The antigens recognized by the expanded peripheral T cells, that is their antigen specificity, were not determined. The study found that CD8+ T cells averaged more expanded clones than CD4+.

The protocol was immunoSEQ multiplex PCR, while the TCRdb copy is restricted to in-frame clones and leaves out a portion. The sample contains tens of thousands of clones, around 80% of which appear only once. The TCR originated in an adult with an advanced solid tumor such as melanoma, head and neck, liver or kidney cancer. Sample: CD4+ or CD8+ T cells sorted from blood, taken in a trial of the OX40 agonist ivuxolimab.

For the CDR3, the DNA is TGTGCCAGCGTACGGGACAGGATGTACTCTGGAAACACCATATATTTT. Protein: CASVRDRMYSGNTIYF. This chain links TRBV2 with TRBJ1-3, with 8 bases lining up with TRBD1. Germline V gene data show CDR1 as SNHLY and CDR2 as FYNNEI. The CDR3 length is 16 residues. Trimming cost V 8 bases and J 0 bases; bases outside gene matches: 9.